Sequencing of this TCR beta chain was carried out in a study of blood T cells in healthy people across ages. The V end lost 0 bases, the J end lost 8 bases, and 13 bases lay between the germline ends. This CDR3 spans 13 amino acids. Germline V CDR1 and CDR2: DFQATT, SNEGSKA (reference sequence). Using a J-beta primer mix together with a sample-barcoded 5' primer, a second PCR was run for about 6 to 12 cycles. TCRdb reprocessed the 5' RACE reads with MiXCR, giving one entry per CDR3 protein. Of about 1,500,000 distinct CDR3 sequences in the sample, 25% to 30% were seen once. The study drew donors from healthy Caucasian individuals in Russia aged 6 to 90. Drawn from each donor were approximately 9.5 milliliters of peripheral blood.

Sequencing was carried out using blood. The clonotype originates from a woman under 40 in good health. The gene calls are TRBV20-1 and TRBJ1-2; D may be TRBD1 (6 bases). CDR3 protein: CSAREAQGTGYTF. The CDR3 region has the DNA TGCAGTGCTAGAGAGGCACAGGGAACAGGCTACACCTTC.